Each of the 23 T cell receptor beta chains below was sequenced from the same sample in a study of shared clonotypes between healthy human individuals (dated by TCRdb to 2018 to 2021). The library was obtained by the immunoSEQ multiplex PCR assay. Sourced from immuneACCESS, this table was stored by TCRdb with only in-frame sequences that have V and J called. A share of the clones is absent; for the studies checked, an unresolved V gene accounts for under half, and the remainder has no known explanation. This sample lists just over 2,000,000 clones; 85% to 95% were detected once. The ten top clones hold more than 0.1% of the sample. The source material was naive CD4+ T cells sorted from blood. In light of the paper, this sample's cell subset or site label describes: CD45RA+ positively selected. The source of these receptors is a young man in good health.

This clone has a single count. The J gene is TRBJ2-7, the V gene TRBV6-1, with D uncertain. Germline CDR1 is MNHNS and CDR2 is SASEGT. This CDR3 spans 14 amino acids. Trimming removed 8 bases at V and 4 bases at J, with 18 bases between. Here the CDR3 DNA reads TGTGCCAGCGGCCCCGACCTGGGGTTGTACGAGCAGTACTTC. The encoded protein is CASGPDLGLYEQYF.

V usage is TRBV5-1 and J usage is TRBJ1-5, with TRBD1 as a possible D gene (5 bases). The CDR3 is 15 residues long. Germline CDR1 SGHRS, CDR2 YFSETQ. The ends were cut back, 0 bases at V and 4 bases at J, with 11 bases in the middle. The DNA of the CDR3 is TGCGCCAGCAGCTTGGGAGGGAAGGGGAATCAGCCCCAGCATTTT. This gives the protein CASSLGGKGNQPQHF.

J is TRBJ2-2 and V is TRBV6-1, with D perhaps TRBD1 (5 bases). The germline CDR1 and CDR2 sequences are MNHNS and SASEGT. V lost 0 bases and J 6 bases, leaving 11 bases between the germline ends. This CDR3 is built from 15 residues. The CDR3 DNA reads TGTGCCAGCAGTGAAGCAAGGGCAGGGTCCGGGGAGCTGTTTTTT. This sequence encodes CASSEARAGSGELFF.

The chain has TRBV6-1 and TRBJ1-3, with D possibly matching TRBD1 (5 bases). This CDR3 has 14 amino acids. V lost 7 bases to trimming and J lost 0 bases, with 10 bases between them. The V gene's germline CDR1 is MNHNS and CDR2 SASEGT. The CDR3 region has the DNA TGTGCCAGCATGCTCACAGGCTCTGGAAACACCATATATTTT. Its protein is CASMLTGSGNTIYF.

The chain combines TRBV6-4 with TRBJ2-2; D may match TRBD1 or TRBD2 (6 bases each). Germline values: CDR1 MRHNA, CDR2 SNTAGT. Deletions cut 4 bases from V and 4 bases from J, with 13 bases between. The CDR3 sequence is 15 residues long. CDR3 sequence reads: CASSVSGAPTGELFF. CDR3 nucleotide sequence: TGTGCCAGCAGTGTTTCGGGGGCGCCCACCGGGGAGCTGTTTTTT.

This clone has a handful of counts. Other DNA sequences from this sample encode an identical CDR3 as well. This rearrangement joins TRBV5-4 to TRBJ2-7, with no clear D. The V end was cut by 0 bases, the J end by 3 bases, with 4 bases between. Germline V gene data show CDR1 as SGHNT and CDR2 as YYREEE (reference sequence). The CDR3 sequence is 12 residues long. The CDR3 DNA reads TGTGCCAGCAGCTTGGGCGGCTACGAGCAGTACTTC. This codes for CASSLGGYEQYF. The full variable domain, rest sourced from reference TRBV5-4 and TRBJ2-7, is ETGVTQSPTHLIKTRGQQVTLRCSSQSGHNTVSWYQQALGQGPQFIFQYYREEENGRGNFPPRFSGLQFPNYSSELNVNALELDDSALYLCASSLGGYEQYFGPGTRLTVT.

V gene TRBV9 combines with J gene TRBJ2-2; D call uncertain. The CDR3 runs to 13 residues. Germline loops: CDR1 SGDLS, CDR2 YYNGEE. V lost 0 bases and J lost 7, with 7 bases in between. The CDR3, as DNA: TGTGCCAGCAGCGTAGCTGGGGTCGGGGAGCTGTTTTTT. Amino acids: CASSVAGVGELFF.

The chain couples TRBV18 to TRBJ1-1; D uncertain. The CDR3 consists of 13 residues. Trimming removed 5 bases from V and 3 bases from J, with 10 bases in between. Looked up from germline, CDR1 is KGHSH and CDR2 is LQKENI. CDR3 in amino acids: CASSTNGDTEAFF. CDR3 DNA: TGTGCCAGCTCAACAAATGGGGACACTGAAGCTTTCTTT.

The chain carries TRBV5-1 and TRBJ2-5; 9 nucleotides match TRBD2. The ends lost 7 bases at V and 2 bases at J; junction bases unmatched: 9. Germline V gene data show CDR1 as SGHRS and CDR2 as YFSETQ. This CDR3 is 15 amino acids long. The CDR3 nucleotides are TGCGCCAGCCAAGGACTAGCGCCGATGCAAGAGACCCAGTACTTC. This encodes CASQGLAPMQETQYF.

In this sample, this clone turned up once. The rearrangement uses TRBV4-1 and TRBJ1-3, with D uncertain. Germline V CDR1 and CDR2: MGHRA, YSYEKL. There are 18 residues in the CDR3. Trimming stripped 0 bases from V and 0 bases from J, with 15 bases between. The CDR3 nucleotides read TGCGCCAGCAGCCAAGAGCGGTTGCAGAAGAGCTCTGGAAACACCATATATTTT. This gives the protein CASSQERLQKSSGNTIYF.

This clone has just one count. The V gene is TRBV6-6, the J gene TRBJ1-1, with TRBD1 matching over 7 bases. This CDR3 spans 15 amino acids. Germline V gene sequence: CDR1 MNHNY, CDR2 SVGAGI (reference sequence). The V and J ends lost 3 bases and 4 bases, in that order; junction bases with no gene match: 8. As DNA, the CDR3 is TGTGCCAGCAGTTATCAAGGGGGCAGAATCACTGAAGCTTTCTTT. This encodes CASSYQGGRITEAFF.

This chain connects TRBV27 to TRBJ1-4, with 7 bases lining up with TRBD1. Germline V lookup: CDR1 MNHEY, CDR2 SMNVEV (reference sequence). Germline trimming cut 6 bases from V and 8 bases from J; bases unmatched to any gene: 6. The CDR3 has 13 residues. The CDR3 loop reads CASSDRAPEKLFF. CDR3 sequence (DNA): TGTGCCAGCAGCGACAGGGCTCCCGAAAAACTGTTTTTT.

The chain links TRBV25-1 to TRBJ1-4; 7 bases are shared with TRBD1. The V gene's germline CDR1 is MGHDK and CDR2 SYGVNS. V shed 3 bases and J 8 bases; nucleotides not matched to a gene: 9. The CDR3 is 15 residues long. CDR3 region: CASSDTRQGGEKLFF. The DNA for the CDR3 is TGTGCCAGCAGTGATACCCGACAGGGCGGAGAAAAACTGTTTTTT.

This chain uses TRBV29-1 with TRBJ2-7; 10 nucleotides line up with TRBD1. The CDR3 runs 15 residues. V lost 1 base, J lost 0 bases, and 3 bases stayed unmatched. In germline, CDR1 is SQVTM, CDR2 ANQGSEA. CDR3 sequence (DNA): TGCAGCGTTGAAGGGGACAGGGGACACTCCTACGAGCAGTACTTC. Its protein product is CSVEGDRGHSYEQYF.

The chain uses TRBV5-4 and TRBJ1-2; tentative D call: TRBD1 (5 bases). Trimming removed 0 bases from V and 5 bases from J, with 17 bases in between. Germline values: CDR1 SGHNT, CDR2 YYREEE (reference sequence). The CDR3 covers 16 residues. The CDR3 coding sequence is TGTGCCAGCAGCTTGGGACAGACGACGGGAATATATGGCTACACCTTC. It encodes CASSLGQTTGIYGYTF.

CDR3 protein: CASSVGTPSTQYF. Here the CDR3 DNA reads TGTGCCAGTAGTGTCGGGACACCAAGTACGCAGTATTTT. The genes are TRBV19 and TRBJ2-3; D perhaps matches TRBD1 (6 bases). The CDR3 sequence is 13 residues long. Trimming removed 5 bases from V and 8 bases from J, with 14 bases in between. Germline CDR1 LNHDA, CDR2 SQIVND (reference sequence).

The chain recombines TRBV2 with TRBJ2-4; D unresolved. Germline assignment: CDR1 SNHLY and CDR2 FYNNEI. Trimming took 7 bases from V and 0 from J, leaving 16 bases between them. The CDR3 length is 16 residues. The DNA for the CDR3 is TGTGCCAGCACCGCGAAGGAGAACCTAGCCAAAAACATTCAGTACTTC. Protein sequence: CASTAKENLAKNIQYF.

This clone was seen a handful of times. The chain couples TRBV6-5 to TRBJ2-1, with D possibly TRBD1 on 5 matching bases. Per germline, CDR1 MNHEY and CDR2 SVGAGI. The CDR3 is 12 residues long. CDR3 region: CAVRRGRDEQFF. CDR3 in DNA: TGTGCTGTACGTAGGGGCCGGGATGAGCAGTTCTTC.

The chain couples TRBV6-6 to TRBJ2-7; TRBD1 matches at 12 bases. In germline, CDR1 is MNHNY, CDR2 SVGAGI (reference sequence). The CDR3 is made up of 15 amino acids. V lost 6 bases, J lost 2 bases, and 5 bases stayed unmatched. The CDR3 is CASSAGTGGPYEQYF. The CDR3 nucleotides read TGTGCCAGCAGCGCCGGGACAGGGGGCCCCTACGAGCAGTACTTC.

J is TRBJ2-7 and V is TRBV15; D gene uncertain. The V and J ends lost 9 bases and 5 bases respectively, with 20 bases between them. In germline, CDR1 is LNHNV, CDR2 YYDKDF (reference sequence). The CDR3 loop spans 14 amino acids. CDR3 protein: CATALGRISHEQYF. DNA of the CDR3: TGTGCCACTGCGCTGGGAAGGATTAGCCACGAGCAGTACTTC.

This clone came up once. The chain has TRBV7-9 and TRBJ2-1; D is undetermined. The V gene's germline CDR1 is SEHNR and CDR2 FQNEAQ (reference sequence). Trimming shortened V by 6 bases and J by 7 bases, and 10 bases separated the two germline ends. CDR3 length: 12 residues. CDR3 in amino acids: CASREEMNEQFF. The CDR3, as DNA: TGTGCCAGCAGGGAAGAAATGAATGAGCAGTTCTTC.

The rearrangement links TRBV28 to TRBJ1-6; D might be TRBD1 (5 bases). V lost 8 bases to trimming and J lost 8 bases, with 7 bases between them. In germline, CDR1 is MDHEN, CDR2 SYDVKM. The CDR3 consists of 11 residues. The CDR3 DNA reads TGTGCCAGCGGACATTATTCACCCCTCCACTTT. Its translation is CASGHYSPLHF. Based on the CDR3 plus reference TRBV28 and TRBJ1-6, the full variable domain is DVKVTQSSRYLVKRTGEKVFLECVQDMDHENMFWYRQDPGLGLRLIYFSYDVKMKEKGDIPEGYSVSREKKERFSLILESASTNQTSMYLCASGHYSPLHFGNGTRLTVT.

This clone is a singleton in its sample. Here the CDR3 reads CASETSGPYNEQFF. The DNA of the CDR3 is TGCGCCAGCGAGACTAGCGGTCCCTACAATGAGCAGTTCTTC. The gene calls are TRBV23-1 and TRBJ2-1; TRBD2 aligns across 9 bases. TRBV23-1 is flagged as an ORF with uncertain function. There are 14 residues in the CDR3. The V segment lost 8 bases and the J segment 2 bases; nucleotides outside the gene matches: 4.